What follows are 19 T cell receptor beta chains derived from one specimen sequenced in a study of blood T cell repertoires in COVID-19. The repertoire was sequenced with immunoSEQ multiplex PCR; TCRdb's copy has only in-frame clones and lacks some. The sample has 400,000 to 450,000 clones, 80% to 90% seen once. Sequenced sample: PBMCs or T cells enriched from blood (not recorded which). Receptors originate from a man aged 25 to 40 who had recovered from COVID-19.

The chain couples TRBV28 to TRBJ2-1; D unresolved. Germline CDR1 is MDHEN and CDR2 is SYDVKM. This CDR3 is built from 12 residues. Trimming stripped 6 bases from V and 7 bases from J, with 10 bases between. CDR3 bases: TGTGCCAGCAGCCCCCCCGGGAATGAGCAGTTCTTC. Translated: CASSPPGNEQFF.

V and J are TRBV27 and TRBJ1-2, with a weak D call TRBD1 (6 bases). Germline assignment: CDR1 MNHEY and CDR2 SMNVEV (reference sequence). CDR3 length: 15 residues. Trimming stripped 5 bases from V and 6 bases from J, with 19 bases between. This chain's CDR3 is CASSPEQQGLDGYTF. The CDR3 DNA sequence: TGTGCCAGCAGTCCCGAACAACAGGGTTTGGATGGCTACACCTTC.

V usage is TRBV18 and J usage is TRBJ2-5, with TRBD1 identical over 7 bases. V trimming: 5 bases; J trimming: 5 bases; junction bases outside the gene matches: 11. From germline, CDR1 is KGHSH and CDR2 LQKENI. The CDR3 totals 15 residues. Written as DNA, the CDR3 is TGTGCCAGCTCAAGACAGGCAGGGGGTATCGAGACCCAGTACTTC. This translates into CASSRQAGGIETQYF.

The chain uses TRBV27 and TRBJ2-1; 10 bases are shared with TRBD1. The CDR3 contains 12 residues. Germline trimming cut 3 bases from V and 15 bases from J; bases unmatched to any gene: 5. Germline-derived CDR1 and CDR2 are MNHEY and SMNVEV (reference sequence). The CDR3 nucleotides are TGTGCCAGCAGTTTTACGGGACAGGGGCCGTTCTTC. Its protein product is CASSFTGQGPFF.

The chain has TRBV5-1 and TRBJ2-2, with 11 bases matching TRBD2. Germline V CDR1 and CDR2: SGHRS, YFSETQ. V gave up 6 bases and J gave up 5 bases; unmatched junction bases: 6. This CDR3 has 15 amino acids. DNA of the CDR3: TGCGCCAGCAAACAAGGGACTAGCGGAACCGGGGAGCTGTTTTTT. This gives the protein CASKQGTSGTGELFF. The full variable domain, in which reference TRBV5-1 and TRBJ2-2 provide the parts outside the CDR3, is KAGVTQTPRYLIKTRGQQVTLSCSPISGHRSVSWYQQTPGQGLQFLFEYFSETQRNKGNFPGRFSGRQFSNSRSEMNVSTLELGDSALYLCASKQGTSGTGELFFGEGSRLTVL.

This clone has just a few counts. The chain uses TRBV7-2 and TRBJ2-1; 9 bases line up with TRBD2. This CDR3 has 16 amino acids. V trimming: 5 bases; J trimming: 7 bases; junction bases outside the gene matches: 12. Germline CDR1 is SGHTA and CDR2 is FQGNSA. CDR3 region: CASSPRWLAGMNEQFF. CDR3 bases: TGTGCCAGCAGCCCCCGTTGGCTAGCGGGAATGAATGAGCAGTTCTTC.

This CDR3 is CASKLRTGGFNPIPEKLFF. CDR3 nucleotide sequence: TGTGCCAGCAAACTCCGGACAGGGGGCTTTAACCCTATCCCTGAAAAACTGTTTTTT. This chain joins TRBV27 and TRBJ1-4; 11 nucleotides line up with TRBD1. With 7 bases clipped from V and 7 bases from J, the junction kept 20 bases outside the gene matches. Germline values: CDR1 MNHEY, CDR2 SMNVEV (reference sequence). This CDR3 spans 19 amino acids.

This chain joins TRBV28 and TRBJ1-4; D uncertain. Between the trimmed V and J ends, which lost 7 bases and 0 bases, there was a span of 6 bases. CDR1 MDHEN and CDR2 SYDVKM come from the germline V gene. This CDR3 comprises 13 residues. CDR3 DNA sequence: TGTGCCAGCACTTACACAACTAATGAAAAACTGTTTTTT. It is translated as CASTYTTNEKLFF. Drawing the rest from reference TRBV28 and TRBJ1-4, the complete variable domain is DVKVTQSSRYLVKRTGEKVFLECVQDMDHENMFWYRQDPGLGLRLIYFSYDVKMKEKGDIPEGYSVSREKKERFSLILESASTNQTSMYLCASTYTTNEKLFFGSGTQLSVL.

The chain recombines TRBV5-1 with TRBJ1-1; possible D gene TRBD1, 6 bases. Trimming removed 0 bases at V and 2 bases at J, with 11 bases between. Germline CDR1 reads SGHRS; CDR2 reads YFSETQ. The CDR3 loop spans 15 amino acids. Here the CDR3 reads CASSLGGTTNTEAFF. In nucleotides, the CDR3 is TGCGCCAGCAGCTTGGGAGGGACAACAAACACTGAAGCTTTCTTT.

This clone was counted a single time. This chain connects TRBV15 to TRBJ2-7, with TRBD2 as a possible D gene (6 bases). Trimming shortened V by 1 base and J by 4 bases, and 14 bases separated the two germline ends. This CDR3 is built from 15 residues. Germline V lookup: CDR1 LNHNV, CDR2 YYDKDF (reference sequence). CDR3 loop: CATSRGRAGMYEQYF. The CDR3 nucleotides read TGTGCCACCAGCAGAGGGAGGGCAGGGATGTACGAGCAGTACTTC.

The chain has TRBV29-1 and TRBJ2-1; 11 nucleotides agree with TRBD2. This CDR3 comprises 15 residues. In germline, CDR1 is SQVTM, CDR2 ANQGSEA. Trimming at V came to 2 bases and at J to 6 bases, leaving 6 bases not matched to a gene. DNA for the CDR3: TGCAGCGTTGAATATGGGACTAGCGGAGGCAATGAGCAGTTCTTC. It encodes CSVEYGTSGGNEQFF.

The chain carries TRBV5-1 and TRBJ2-2, with D perhaps TRBD2 (5 bases). V was shortened by 2 bases and J by 4 bases, with 6 bases between the two germline ends. The germline CDR1 and CDR2 sequences are SGHRS and YFSETQ. The CDR3 has 13 amino acids. Here the CDR3 reads CASSFEGTGELFF. The DNA of the CDR3 is TGCGCCAGCAGCTTTGAGGGCACCGGGGAGCTGTTTTTT.

The rearrangement joins TRBV30 to TRBJ2-1; D is unresolved. There are 11 residues in the CDR3. In germline, CDR1 is GTSNPN, CDR2 SVGIG (reference sequence). The V end was cut by 0 bases, the J end by 9 bases, with 6 bases between. The CDR3 region is CAWSVRGEQFF. CDR3 DNA sequence: TGTGCCTGGAGTGTACGCGGTGAGCAGTTCTTC.

CDR3 coding DNA: TGTGCCAGCAGCGTGCCCCCCGGGACTGAAGCTTTCTTT. Its protein is CASSVPPGTEAFF. This chain uses TRBV7-9 with TRBJ1-1; D is unclear. The CDR3 is 13 residues long. V dropped 5 bases and J dropped 5 bases, with 12 bases sitting between them. In germline, CDR1 is SEHNR, CDR2 FQNEAQ (reference sequence). The entire variable domain, with the rest obtained from reference TRBV7-9 and TRBJ1-1, is as follows: DTGVSQNPRHKITKRGQNVTFRCDPISEHNRLYWYRQTLGQGPEFLTYFQNEAQLEKSRLLSDRFSAERPKGSFSTLEIQRTEQGDSAMYLCASSVPPGTEAFFGQGTRLTVV.

In this sample, this clone turned up once. The rearrangement uses TRBV6-6 and TRBJ1-5; a possible D gene is TRBD1 (6 bases). Deletions cut 6 bases from V and 0 bases from J, with 27 bases between. The CDR3 length is 20 residues. CDR1 is MNHNY and CDR2 is SVGAGI in the germline V gene (reference sequence). CDR3 region: CASSQKRTEWGLFSNQPQHF. In nucleotides, the CDR3 is TGTGCCAGCAGCCAAAAACGGACAGAATGGGGCCTCTTTAGCAATCAGCCCCAGCATTTT.

CDR3 nucleotide sequence: TGTGCCAGCAGCTTTGCCAGGGGTACAGGGGACACTGAAGCTTTCTTT. Its protein product is CASSFARGTGDTEAFF. The chain has TRBV7-9 and TRBJ1-1, with 7 nucleotides matching TRBD1. This CDR3 has 16 residues. J was trimmed by 3 bases and V by 3 bases; bases with no gene match: 10. CDR1 SEHNR and CDR2 FQNEAQ come from the germline V gene (reference sequence).

V is TRBV4-1 and J is TRBJ2-1, with TRBD1 as a possible D gene (6 bases). The V end lost 4 bases, the J end lost 9 bases, and 13 bases lay between the germline ends. Germline V CDR1 and CDR2: MGHRA, YSYEKL. The CDR3 is made up of 13 amino acids. CDR3 DNA sequence: TGCGCCAGCAGCCTACCTGTGACAGGTGAGCAGTTCTTC. This codes for CASSLPVTGEQFF.

This clone showed up just once. The rearrangement joins TRBV7-2 to TRBJ2-2, with 8 bases matching TRBD1. The CDR3 covers 16 residues. The V segment lost 3 bases and the J segment 1 base; nucleotides outside the gene matches: 4. Per germline, CDR1 SGHTA and CDR2 FQGNSA. The CDR3, as DNA: TGTGCCAGCAGCTTTAAGGGGACAGGGAACACCGGGGAGCTGTTTTTT. Its translation: CASSFKGTGNTGELFF. Full variable domain (rest looked up from reference TRBV7-2 and TRBJ2-2): GAGVSQSPSNKVTEKGKDVELRCDPISGHTALYWYRQSLGQGLEFLIYFQGNSAPDKSGLPSDRFSAERTGGSVSTLTIQRTQQEDSAVYLCASSFKGTGNTGELFFGEGSRLTVL.

The chain recombines TRBV5-4 with TRBJ1-4, with D possibly matching TRBD1 (6 bases). CDR1 and CDR2 (germline): SGHNT, YYREEE (reference sequence). The CDR3 runs 16 residues. Trimming pared 4 bases from V and 5 bases from J, leaving 18 bases between. The CDR3 protein is CASSLRGGGRNEKLFF. In DNA, the CDR3 is TGTGCCAGCAGCCTACGGGGCGGGGGGCGAAATGAAAAACTGTTTTTT.